This is a list of T cell receptor beta chains from one sample in a study of STAT3 mutations in large granular lymphocyte leukemia. The data were produced by immunoSEQ multiplex PCR, yet TCRdb's version contains in-frame clones alone and is incomplete. The sample records under 20,000 clones, over 80% being singletons. The specimen was peripheral blood mononuclear cells. Source of these receptors: a man aged 55 to 69 with T-cell large granular lymphocyte leukemia. Some clones in this sample may be carry-over from other donors' samples. Each CDR3 is given without its conserved first and last residue.

v_gene | CDR3aa
TRBV5-1 | ASSIGTGSTDTQY
TRBV4-3 | ASSRAAGGSDEQY
TRBV7-2 | ASSWGLAGEQF
TRBV10-2 | ASSPSAVEQY
TRBV7-9 | ASSQGARELF
TRBV6-5 | ASQGTELGGETQY
TRBV6-1 | ASSGWSPNEKLF
TRBV5-4 | ASSFPGRMGDTEAF
TRBV19 | ASSMAEGAVEQY
TRBV30 | AWSEEGAGYGYT
TRBV6-5 | ASSYLTGIAEAF
TRBV7-9 | ASSLAGGSGANVLT
TRBV5-1 | ASSPSSYEQY
TRBV5-1 | ASSLGLALEQY
TRBV16 | ASSPREGLAGVNEQF
TRBV10-3 | AISESRDRGLNQPQH
TRBV6-6 | ASSYSQGMGEQY
TRBV28 | ASSWGALNTEAF
TRBV18 | ASSPEQVNEQY
TRBV29-1 | SVLGQPNQPQH
TRBV19 | ASRAPGTSSTDTQY
TRBV19 | ATASTGEGSPNYGYT
TRBV2 | ASSEGSGRGNEQF
TRBV18 | ASSPPSRGGGRNEQF
TRBV25-1 | ASSNPNTQY
TRBV20-1 | SARDYYEQY
TRBV28 | ATHGLAGTYEQY
TRBV11-3 | ASSTPTAYGYT
TRBV5-1 | ASSLGTLAGGTDTQY